A single sample is the source of the 28 T cell receptor beta chains below, sequenced in a study of T cells expressing NK-cell markers. TCRdb reanalyzed the 5' RACE reads and collapses them to one entry per CDR3 protein, without DNA. This sample's clone table lists roughly 110,000 distinct CDR3 sequences. Source material: blood T cells: a sorted CD56 or NKG2C T cell subset, CD4+ or CD8+ T cells, or bulk PBMC T cells (not recorded which). These receptors were obtained from a woman between 18 and 69 years old in good health.

This rearrangement joins TRBV29-1 to TRBJ2-2; TCRdb outputs TRBD1, but without DNA this stays unchecked. The CDR3 extends over 14 amino acids. Germline CDR1 is SQVTM and CDR2 is ANQGSEA. CDR3 in amino acids: CSAKGWANTGELFF.

This chain uses TRBV20-1 with TRBJ1-3. Germline V gene lookup returns CDR1 DFQATT and CDR2 SNEGSKA (reference sequence). The CDR3 covers 14 residues. CDR3 residues: CSARDTGLGDTIYF.

V is TRBV7-6 and J is TRBJ1-5. The length of the CDR3 is 13 residues. Germline values: CDR1 SGHVS, CDR2 FNYEAQ. CDR3 protein: CASSGATGQPQHF.

The J gene is TRBJ2-3, the V gene TRBV12-3 or TRBV12-4. This CDR3 is 12 amino acids long. The CDR3 reads CASSSLRDTQYF.

J is TRBJ2-1 and V is TRBV2; TCRdb designates TRBD1, a call that cannot be tested without DNA. CDR1 is SNHLY, CDR2 FYNNEI, per germline. CDR3 size: 13 residues. CDR3 residues: CASSTGSYNEQFF.

The CDR3 spells CSALGRNNEQFF. The chain carries TRBV20-1 and TRBJ2-1. The CDR3 runs 12 residues. Germline CDR1 reads DFQATT; CDR2 reads SNEGSKA (reference sequence).

CDR3 amino acids: CASTTTGPWTKNIQYF. The chain has TRBV6-1 and TRBJ2-4. This CDR3 is 16 amino acids long. Germline V gene sequence: CDR1 MNHNS, CDR2 SASEGT.

The J gene is TRBJ2-3, the V gene TRBV6-5. CDR3 length: 17 amino acids. The germline CDR1 and CDR2 sequences are MNHEY and SVGAGI. This chain's CDR3 is CASSYSAIDQSTDTQYF.

This chain links TRBV12-3 or TRBV12-4 with TRBJ2-3; as DNA is missing, the TRBD1 call by TCRdb cannot be tested. The CDR3 consists of 13 residues. This chain's CDR3 is CASSRGLTDTQYF.

Here the CDR3 reads CASRWGQGDTEAFF. The chain combines TRBV19 with TRBJ1-1; TCRdb lists TRBD1, though no DNA is available to test this call. This CDR3 has 14 residues. Germline V lookup: CDR1 LNHDA, CDR2 SQIVND (reference sequence).

The chain combines TRBV14 with TRBJ2-7; no DNA is available, so the TRBD2 call from TCRdb remains unchecked. Germline V lookup: CDR1 SGHDN, CDR2 FVKESK. This CDR3 has 14 amino acids. CDR3 loop: CASSQVHPPYEQYF.

This chain links TRBV4-3 with TRBJ2-3; TCRdb reports TRBD2, a call that lacks DNA to check it against. The germline V gene encodes CDR1 LGHNA and CDR2 YSLEER. The CDR3 is 18 amino acids. The CDR3 protein is CASSQDPAGGPIADTQYF.

The gene calls are TRBV19 and TRBJ2-5. The CDR3 extends over 14 amino acids. Germline V CDR1 and CDR2: LNHDA, SQIVND (reference sequence). The CDR3 is CASSVTRPQETQYF.

The CDR3 protein is CASSLSSLAGLTDTQYF. This chain uses TRBV28 with TRBJ2-3; checking the TCRdb D call of TRBD2 is not possible without DNA. Per the germline V gene, CDR1 is MDHEN and CDR2 is SYDVKM. The CDR3 is 17 residues long.

The chain recombines TRBV10-3 with TRBJ1-2. Germline V lookup: CDR1 ENHRY, CDR2 SYGVKD. This CDR3 region has 15 residues. CDR3: CAISDLQDPNYGYTF.

The chain has TRBV15 and TRBJ2-2; TCRdb calls TRBD1, which cannot be checked without DNA. The CDR3 runs to 17 residues. Germline V gene data show CDR1 as LNHNV and CDR2 as YYDKDF (reference sequence). The CDR3 region is CATSSNPGQGNTGELFF.

This chain connects TRBV27 to TRBJ2-5; TCRdb indicates TRBD1, and absent DNA this call remains unverified. The germline V gene encodes CDR1 MNHEY and CDR2 SMNVEV (reference sequence). CDR3 length: 16 residues. The chain's CDR3 is CASSPPGQGRGWDQYF.

The gene calls are TRBV5-1 and TRBJ1-2; the TCRdb call, TRBD1, lacks DNA for checking. The CDR3 runs to 15 residues. Germline V gene data show CDR1 as SGHRS and CDR2 as YFSETQ. CDR3 sequence: CASSLPTDPPYGYTF.

The rearrangement joins TRBV27 to TRBJ2-7; there is no DNA to check the TCRdb D call of TRBD2. The CDR3 runs 17 residues. CDR1 is MNHEY, CDR2 SMNVEV, per germline (reference sequence). The CDR3 protein is CASSFASGRPHTYEQYF.

CDR3 protein: CASSLPQGDTQYF. This chain links TRBV7-9 with TRBJ2-3; without DNA, the TCRdb call of TRBD1 cannot be checked. The CDR3 is 13 amino acids. Per germline, CDR1 SEHNR and CDR2 FQNEAQ (reference sequence).

The chain has TRBV18 and TRBJ1-2; checking the TCRdb D call of TRBD1 is not possible without DNA. Germline V gene data show CDR1 as KGHSH and CDR2 as LQKENI. This CDR3 comprises 15 residues. CDR3 residues: CASSPSGTGTYGYTF.

J is TRBJ2-1 and V is TRBV28; TCRdb names TRBD1, which stays unverified in the absence of DNA. The CDR3 contains 16 residues. Germline loops: CDR1 MDHEN, CDR2 SYDVKM. The CDR3 protein is CASSAPGTGGINEQFF.

V usage is TRBV12-3 or TRBV12-4 and J usage is TRBJ2-7. This CDR3 spans 14 amino acids. CDR3 sequence reads: CASNMRQGPYEQYF.

The J gene is TRBJ2-1, the V gene TRBV2; TCRdb designates TRBD1, a call that cannot be tested without DNA. The CDR3 covers 18 residues. The germline V gene has CDR1 SNHLY and CDR2 FYNNEI. The CDR3 region is CASSEAPPQGVVYNEQFF.

The chain employs TRBV4-2 and TRBJ2-1; no DNA is available, so the TRBD2 call from TCRdb remains unchecked. The CDR3 totals 17 residues. Germline V lookup: CDR1 LGHNA, CDR2 YNFKEQ. The CDR3 is CASSQDGGLAGGDEQFF.

The chain uses TRBV7-9 and TRBJ2-7; lacking DNA, the TRBD1 call made by TCRdb goes unchecked. The CDR3 spans 15 residues. The V gene's germline CDR1 is SEHNR and CDR2 FQNEAQ (reference sequence). CDR3 in amino acids: CASSQIGSPGGEQYF.

This rearrangement joins TRBV4-3 to TRBJ2-7; TCRdb indicates TRBD1, and absent DNA this call remains unverified. Looked up from germline, CDR1 is LGHNA and CDR2 is YSLEER. The CDR3 contains 15 residues. CDR3 sequence: CASSQETGAPYEQYF.

The genes are TRBV7-9 and TRBJ2-2; the D call of TRBD1 rests on TCRdb alone, since no DNA is present to check it. There are 17 residues in the CDR3. Germline values: CDR1 SEHNR, CDR2 FQNEAQ (reference sequence). The CDR3 reads CASSLGFRTGFTGELFF.